The TCR beta chain described here comes from a study of early T cells in non-severe SARS-CoV-2 infection. Study information: RNA in bulk from unsorted whole blood was sequenced, and chains were unpaired.

Overall study findings and caveats: Private and CD4 specificities were missed by VDJdb matching, which favored anti-spike CD8 responses.

This clonotype appeared many times. The antigen is not known. Each cDNA molecule carried a unique molecular identifier. TCRdb called the 5' RACE reads again in MiXCR, with one record for every CDR3 protein. The data show approximately 97,000 distinct CDR3 sequences, about an eighth seen once. Germline V gives CDR1 MNHEY, CDR2 SVGAGI. CDR3 length: 14 amino acids. The V gene lost 5 bases and the J gene lost 1 base, with 9 bases spanning the gap. The sample comprised whole blood. V gene TRBV6-5 combines with J gene TRBJ1-5, with D tentatively TRBD1 (5 bases). The clonotype was recovered from an adult who was a healthcare worker with PCR-confirmed SARS-CoV-2 infection or an uninfected control (not recorded which). Written as DNA, the CDR3 is TGTGCCAGCAGTGAAAGGGACAGCAATCAGCCCCAGCATTTT. Translating it yields CASSERDSNQPQHF.